A selection of T cell receptor beta chains follows, all from one sample in a study of blood T cell repertoires in COVID-19. The assay was immunoSEQ multiplex PCR, and TCRdb's table has in-frame clones only and misses some. The sample holds 150,000 to 200,000 clones; roughly 84% are singletons and the top ten take about 7%. The sequenced sample was peripheral blood. These receptors were taken from a man aged 45-65 years with active or convalescent COVID-19. CDR3s include the opening cysteine and the closing phenylalanine or tryptophan. A D gene is named only where the DNA matches it firmly. Where a row states a size, it is once, few, many or the class of an expanded clone; other rows omit it.

j_call | v_call | d_call | clone_size | cdr3_nt | cdr3_aa
TRBJ2-7 | TRBV4-1 | . | . | TGCGCCAGCAGCCAAGTTGGCAGGTCCTACGAGCAGTACTTC | CASSQVGRSYEQYF
TRBJ1-2 | TRBV27 | . | . | TGTGCCAGCAGTCCACTAACAGGGCTGAATGGCTACACCTTC | CASSPLTGLNGYTF
TRBJ2-5 | TRBV24-1 | . | . | TGTGCCACCCAAATAACAGGGTCGCGGACCCAGTACTTC | CATQITGSRTQYF
TRBJ1-6 | TRBV2 | TRBD1 | . | TGTGCCAGCAGTGGGACAGGGGGTTCACCCCTCCACTTT | CASSGTGGSPLHF
TRBJ2-3 | TRBV11-3 | TRBD2 | . | TGTGCCAGCAACCCTAAGCGGGGTAACACAGATACGCAGTATTTT | CASNPKRGNTDTQYF
TRBJ1-5 | TRBV10-1 | . | . | TGCGCCAGCAGTCAATCGACGGGAGGTTATAGCAATCAGCCCCAGCATTTT | CASSQSTGGYSNQPQHF
TRBJ2-7 | TRBV7-2 | TRBD1 | . | TGTGCCAGCAGCTCGGCCGGGACAGCGTCCTACGAGCAGTACTTC | CASSSAGTASYEQYF
TRBJ2-5 | TRBV12-3/TRBV12-4 | . | . | TGTGCCAGCAATACTAACCTCGAAGAGACCCAGTACTTC | CASNTNLEETQYF
TRBJ2-2 | TRBV4-1 | TRBD2 | . | TGCGCCAGCAGCCTTGTCGGGACTAGCGGGAGGAGTGGTTCCGGGGAGCTGTTTTTT | CASSLVGTSGRSGSGELFF
TRBJ2-7 | TRBV6-2/TRBV6-3 | . | . | TGTGCCAGCAGTTACGGCATTAACTACGAGCAGTACTTC | CASSYGINYEQYF
TRBJ2-5 | TRBV3-1/TRBV3-2 | TRBD1 | . | TGTGCCAGCAGCCTCTTTCCCGGGACAGGAGGGGAGACCCAGTACTTC | CASSLFPGTGGETQYF
TRBJ2-2 | TRBV12-2 | . | . | TGTGCAAGTCGCTTAGCTGGGCTAGCGGGAGCGAGGACTGCGAACACCGGGGAGCTGTTTTTT | CASRLAGLAGARTANTGELFF
TRBJ2-3 | TRBV15 | . | . | TGTGCCACCAGCAGATACGGCGGGACCCCCGGGGCAGATACGCAGTATTTT | CATSRYGGTPGADTQYF
TRBJ1-5 | TRBV6-2/TRBV6-3 | . | . | TGTGCCAGCAGTACTACACACAAGGAGATGGTCAATCAGCCCCAGCATTTT | CASSTTHKEMVNQPQHF
TRBJ2-3 | TRBV6-5 | TRBD2 | . | TGTGCCAGCAGTCCCAGCGGGAGTGTTGTAGATACGCAGTATTTT | CASSPSGSVVDTQYF
TRBJ1-1 | TRBV18 | . | . | TGTGCCAGCTCACCACGGCAGAACACTGAAGCTTTCTTT | CASSPRQNTEAFF
TRBJ1-6 | TRBV6-5 | TRBD1 | . | TGTGCCAGCGGGACAGGCCTTAATTCACCCCTCCACTTT | CASGTGLNSPLHF
TRBJ2-7 | TRBV14 | . | . | TGTGCCAGCAGCCACCTTTCTGGCGGGACCTACGAGCAGTACTTC | CASSHLSGGTYEQYF
TRBJ2-1 | TRBV21-1 | . | . | TGTGCCAGCACTGGTCCAGGGCCATCCTACAATGAGCAGTTCTTC | CASTGPGPSYNEQFF
TRBJ2-3 | TRBV5-1 | . | . | TGCGCCAGCAGCTTGATCAGGTCGGCGAGCACAGATACGCAGTATTTT | CASSLIRSASTDTQYF
TRBJ1-3 | TRBV30 | . | . | TGTGCCTGGAGGAGGTCCTCTGGAAACACCATATATTTT | CAWRRSSGNTIYF
TRBJ2-1 | TRBV5-4 | . | . | TGTGCCAGCAGCCAAGGCGGTGGGCAGGGTCCTAATGAGCAGTTCTTC | CASSQGGGQGPNEQFF
TRBJ2-5 | TRBV19 | TRBD2 | . | TGTGCCAGTAGTATTACAGCGGGGGGGCCGGAGACCCAGTACTTC | CASSITAGGPETQYF
TRBJ1-2 | TRBV6-6 | . | . | TGTGCCAGCAGTCCTCCCCGGGGTGGGATCTATGGCTACACCTTC | CASSPPRGGIYGYTF
TRBJ1-1 | TRBV29-1 | TRBD1 | . | TGCAGCGTTGTCGGGGACAGGGTGGGGACTGAAGCTTTCTTT | CSVVGDRVGTEAFF
TRBJ1-1 | TRBV19 | . | . | TGTGCCAGTAGTATAGGTCCAGGGAGGAGCACTGAAGCTTTCTTT | CASSIGPGRSTEAFF
TRBJ2-3 | TRBV9 | TRBD2 | . | TGTGCCAGCAGCGTAAGCGGGGGGAAAGGGGCAGATACGCAGTATTTT | CASSVSGGKGADTQYF
TRBJ2-3 | TRBV9 | TRBD1 | . | TGTGCCAGCAGCGTAGTACAGGGGGCCTCAGATACGCAGTATTTT | CASSVVQGASDTQYF
TRBJ1-2 | TRBV15 | . | few | TGTGCCACCAGCAGAGCGACAGAGCCAGATGGCTACACCTTC | CATSRATEPDGYTF
TRBJ1-5 | TRBV19 | . | . | TGTGCCAGTACTATGCGGGGGCAGGAGCCCCAGCATTTT | CASTMRGQEPQHF
TRBJ2-1 | TRBV27 | . | . | TGTGCCATCCCCTATGAGCAGTTCTTC | CAIPYEQFF
TRBJ2-7 | TRBV2 | TRBD1 | . | TGTGCCAGCAGTAGACAGGGTTCCTACGAGCAGTACTTC | CASSRQGSYEQYF
TRBJ2-1 | TRBV11-2 | . | . | TGTGCCAGCGGATTGCGTAGGGGCAGGAATGAGCAGTTCTTC | CASGLRRGRNEQFF
TRBJ2-1 | TRBV6-2/TRBV6-3 | TRBD1 | few | TGTGCCAGCAGTACCGAGGGACAGGGAAGCCCCTACAATGAGCAGTTCTTC | CASSTEGQGSPYNEQFF
TRBJ2-2 | TRBV2 | TRBD1 | . | TGTGCCAGCACGACAGGGGAAGGCGGGGAGCTGTTTTTT | CASTTGEGGELFF
TRBJ1-5 | TRBV29-1 | . | . | TGCAGCGTTGGGGGCGTAGAGCAGCCCCAGCATTTT | CSVGGVEQPQHF
TRBJ2-2 | TRBV5-1 | TRBD1 | . | TGCGCCAGCAGCTTGGTTCAGGGGGCCGGGGAGCTGTTTTTT | CASSLVQGAGELFF
TRBJ2-7 | TRBV27 | TRBD2 | once | TGTGCCAGCAGTCATGGACTAGCGGGGGACTCCTACGAGCAGTACTTC | CASSHGLAGDSYEQYF
TRBJ1-4 | TRBV28 | TRBD1 | . | TGTGCCAGCACCTGGGACAGTAGGATGGAAAAACTGTTTTTT | CASTWDSRMEKLFF
TRBJ2-5 | TRBV28 | . | . | TGTGCCAGCAGTCCCACCTCTCGGGGGGCCCAAGAGACCCAGTACTTC | CASSPTSRGAQETQYF
TRBJ2-1 | TRBV4-3 | . | . | TGCGCCAGCAGCCCTACTCTTGCGGAACCCCGGGGTGAGCAGTTCTTC | CASSPTLAEPRGEQFF
TRBJ1-1 | TRBV29-1 | TRBD1 | . | TGCAGCGTTGAAACCCATGCGGGACAGGGGACTGAAGCTTTCTTT | CSVETHAGQGTEAFF
TRBJ2-3 | TRBV19 | . | . | TGTGCCAGTAGTATTAGACTCCTAGATACGCAGTATTTT | CASSIRLLDTQYF
TRBJ2-5 | TRBV5-1 | TRBD1 | once | TGCGCCAGCAGCTTGGGCGGGACAGGGGGCCAGGAGACCCAGTACTTC | CASSLGGTGGQETQYF
TRBJ1-2 | TRBV7-2 | . | . | TGTGCCAGCAGCCGTCCCGGGTACTACTATGGCTACACCTTC | CASSRPGYYYGYTF
TRBJ1-4 | TRBV6-6 | . | . | TGTGCCAGCAGTCCCTACCGTCCAGCGGCAACTAATGAAAAACTGTTTTTT | CASSPYRPAATNEKLFF
TRBJ2-1 | TRBV19 | . | . | TGTGCCAGTAGTATAGGCCTAGCTGTTGAGCAGTTCTTC | CASSIGLAVEQFF
TRBJ1-3 | TRBV11-3 | . | . | TGTGCCAGCAGCTTCGAACACTTCGAGAGGGGAAACACCATATATTTT | CASSFEHFERGNTIYF
TRBJ2-3 | TRBV11-1 | . | . | TGTGCCAGCAGCCTTCTTACAGGCTATTTGGATACGCAGTATTTT | CASSLLTGYLDTQYF
TRBJ2-2 | TRBV5-5 | TRBD2 | . | TGTGCCAGCCTTTTATCTACTTCGGGCGGGAGGAACACCGGGGAGCTGTTTTTT | CASLLSTSGGRNTGELFF
TRBJ2-5 | TRBV7-8 | . | . | TGTGCCAGCAGCTTAGGGTTTTTAGCTCCCCGAACGGGGACCCAGTACTTC | CASSLGFLAPRTGTQYF
TRBJ2-1 | TRBV2 | TRBD2 | few | TGTGCCAGCAGTGGTGGGGGGGGTGAGCAGTTCTTC | CASSGGGGEQFF
TRBJ2-7 | TRBV3-1/TRBV3-2 | TRBD1 | . | TGTGCCAGCAGCCCCGGGACAGGGGGCCTCGAGCAGTACTTC | CASSPGTGGLEQYF
TRBJ1-2 | TRBV12-5 | . | . | TGTGCTAGTGGTTTGGGCCGGAGAAACTATGGCTACACCTTC | CASGLGRRNYGYTF
TRBJ1-6 | TRBV5-4 | . | . | TGTGCCAGCAGCTTGCAACAGGGAGATAATTCACCCCTCCACTTT | CASSLQQGDNSPLHF